Listed here are 15 T cell receptor beta chains from one sample, sequenced in a study of naive and memory T cell subsets. Two oligonucleotides, mixed equimolar, formed the beta constant-region primer covering TRBC1 and TRBC2. Using its own MiXCR run on the UMI-ligation and nested PCR reads, TCRdb lists one record per CDR3 protein. The sample contains tens of thousands of distinct CDR3 sequences, 6% to 7.5% of which appear only once. Sequencing used central memory CD4+ T cells from blood. These receptors were collected from a human donor in good health.

This clonotype was seen ten or more times. Mismatch with germline at one junction end may stem from a read error. The chain has TRBV6-1 and TRBJ2-1; D remains ambiguous. Germline assignment: CDR1 MNHNS and CDR2 SASEGT. The CDR3 is made up of 15 amino acids. The DNA of the CDR3 is TGTGCCAGCAGAGAAGACGGATGGTCCTACAATGAGCAGTTCTTC. It encodes CASREDGWSYNEQFF.

This clonotype was counted many times. The chain employs TRBV20-1 and TRBJ2-1; D remains ambiguous. This CDR3 is built from 14 residues. The germline CDR1 and CDR2 sequences are DFQATT and SNEGSKA (reference sequence). Trimming removed 3 bases from V and 5 bases from J, with 14 bases in between. DNA of the CDR3: TGCAGTGCTAGCGAACAACCACTTAACAATGAGCAGTTCTTC. Translated: CSASEQPLNNEQFF.

This clonotype was counted a few times. V gene TRBV20-1 combines with J gene TRBJ2-1; TRBD2 might be the D (5 bases). Germline V gives CDR1 DFQATT, CDR2 SNEGSKA (reference sequence). Trimming took 5 bases from V and 6 from J, leaving 14 bases between them. The CDR3 loop spans 13 amino acids. The CDR3: CSAGPSGRNEQFF. The CDR3 DNA reads TGCAGTGCTGGGCCCAGCGGTCGCAATGAGCAGTTCTTC.

At least ten counts were recorded for this clonotype. This chain uses TRBV4-3 with TRBJ2-3; D remains unclear. Germline CDR1 and CDR2: LGHNA and YSLEER. Deletions cut 1 base from V and 0 bases from J, with 17 bases between. The CDR3 is made up of 18 amino acids. The CDR3 bases are TGCGCCAGCAGCCAAGTTACGGCGGTTACCTCTAGCACAGATACGCAGTATTTT. It specifies CASSQVTAVTSSTDTQYF.

This clonotype was counted ten times or more. The J gene is TRBJ2-6, the V gene TRBV20-1, with unresolved D. CDR3 length equals 12 residues. V shed 6 bases and J shed 4 bases, with 7 bases lying between them. Germline V lookup: CDR1 DFQATT, CDR2 SNEGSKA (reference sequence). CDR3 coding DNA: TGCAGTGCCGAGTCAGGGGCCAACGTCCTGACTTTC. Protein sequence: CSAESGANVLTF.

This clonotype has at least ten counts. The CDR3 reads CASSGRGRTDTQYF. The DNA for the CDR3 is TGTGCCAGCAGCGGTCGCGGCCGGACAGATACGCAGTATTTT. The J gene is TRBJ2-3, the V gene TRBV3-1; D is ambiguous. V lost 5 bases to trimming and J lost 3 bases, with 12 bases between them. CDR1 LGHDT and CDR2 YNNKEL come from the germline V gene (reference sequence). The CDR3 sequence is 14 residues long.

V gene TRBV6-2 or TRBV6-3 combines with J gene TRBJ2-3; tentatively, D is TRBD2 (6 bases). Germline loops: CDR1 MNHEY, CDR2 SVGEGT. Trimming removed 4 bases at V and 4 bases at J, with 21 bases between. The CDR3 consists of 17 residues. CDR3: CASSSHSLAGLSDTQYF. The CDR3 DNA follows: TGTGCCAGCAGTTCCCACAGTCTCGCGGGACTCTCAGATACGCAGTATTTT.

There are a few counts of this clonotype. The chain employs TRBV20-1 and TRBJ2-7; D remains ambiguous. From germline, CDR1 is DFQATT and CDR2 SNEGSKA (reference sequence). The CDR3 covers 13 residues. Trimming took 5 bases from V and 0 from J, leaving 11 bases between them. The DNA of the CDR3 is TGCAGTGCTGTAACACAAAGCTCCTACGAGCAGTACTTC. It encodes CSAVTQSSYEQYF.

This chain uses TRBV4-2 with TRBJ2-5, with D perhaps matching TRBD1 (5 bases). CDR3 length: 16 amino acids. Germline V gene sequence: CDR1 LGHNA, CDR2 YNFKEQ. Trimming removed 0 bases from V and 0 bases from J, with 11 bases in between. CDR3 DNA sequence: TGTGCCAGCAGCCAAGATTTAGGCAGGGACCAAGAGACCCAGTACTTC. Protein: CASSQDLGRDQETQYF.

The V gene is TRBV7-2, the J gene TRBJ2-1; 7 positions match TRBD1. V lost 6 bases to trimming and J lost 4 bases; unmatched junction nucleotides: 12. The CDR3 length is 16 residues. Looked up from germline, CDR1 is SGHTA and CDR2 is FQGNSA. The CDR3 loop reads CASRLSGTELYNEQFF. The CDR3 region has the DNA TGTGCCAGCAGGCTATCGGGGACAGAACTTTACAATGAGCAGTTCTTC.

This chain joins TRBV20-1 and TRBJ2-2; D gene unclear. This CDR3 contains 13 residues. V gave up 4 bases and J gave up 0 bases, with 6 bases separating them. The germline gives CDR1 DFQATT, CDR2 SNEGSKA (reference sequence). The DNA for the CDR3 is TGCAGTGCTACAGCGACGAACACCGGGGAGCTGTTTTTT. Amino acid sequence: CSATATNTGELFF.

Note on this clonotype: A much larger clone sits a single nucleotide away, making a read error possible. Here the CDR3 reads CASRRGRECSPLHF. As DNA, the CDR3 is TGTGCCAGCAGAAGAGGGCGGGAATGTTCACCCCTCCACTTT. The chain couples TRBV6-2 or TRBV6-3 to TRBJ1-6, with D unresolved. This CDR3 has 14 amino acids. Trimming shortened V by 6 bases and J by 9 bases, and 15 bases separated the two germline ends. CDR1 is MNHEY, CDR2 SVGEGT, per germline.

This clonotype was observed a few times. The genes are TRBV20-1 and TRBJ1-1; no definite D call. V shed 6 bases and J shed 1 base, with 15 bases lying between them. The CDR3 extends over 14 amino acids. From germline, CDR1 is DFQATT and CDR2 SNEGSKA (reference sequence). As DNA, the CDR3 is TGCAGTGCCTCAGGTGGCCCTCGGAACACTGAAGCTTTCTTT. This encodes CSASGGPRNTEAFF.

There are a few counts of this clonotype. The chain combines TRBV6-5 with TRBJ1-3; D is perhaps TRBD1 (6 bases). The length of the CDR3 is 16 residues. In germline, CDR1 is MNHEY, CDR2 SVGAGI. V lost 2 bases to trimming and J lost 4 bases, with 15 bases between them. This CDR3 reads CASSYGGGGTGNTIYF. Here the CDR3 DNA reads TGTGCCAGCAGTTACGGCGGAGGGGGTACAGGAAACACCATATATTTT.

This clonotype was seen a few times. This chain's CDR3 is CASSNEPGGREQFF. The CDR3 DNA reads as TGTGCCAGCAGCAACGAACCAGGGGGCCGTGAGCAGTTCTTC. J is TRBJ2-1 and V is TRBV7-2, with 8 bases that match TRBD1. The V gene end was trimmed by 5 bases and the J gene end by 9 bases; junction bases not matched to a gene: 9. The CDR3 extends over 14 amino acids. Germline V gene lookup returns CDR1 SGHTA and CDR2 FQGNSA.